This TCR beta chain was sequenced for a study of shared clonotypes between healthy human individuals. TCRdb's table, derived via immunoSEQ multiplex PCR, lists solely in-frame clones and lacks some. The top ten hold approximately 0.32% of the sample, which has roughly 400,000 clones, about 96% seen once. Unmatched junction bases numbered 4, after V lost 1 base and J lost 3 bases. This CDR3 region has 15 residues. Germline V gene sequence: CDR1 MNHEY, CDR2 SVGAGI. Sequences were obtained from memory CD8+ T cells sorted from blood. The subset denotes: CD45RO+ cells pooled with CCR7-negative TemRA cells. The source of this sequence is a man aged 30-40 years in good health. The V call is TRBV6-5, the J call TRBJ2-3; 7 bases map to TRBD1. The CDR3 region is CASSYLGQQTDTQYF. The CDR3, as DNA: TGTGCCAGCAGTTACTTGGGACAGCAAACAGATACGCAGTATTTT.